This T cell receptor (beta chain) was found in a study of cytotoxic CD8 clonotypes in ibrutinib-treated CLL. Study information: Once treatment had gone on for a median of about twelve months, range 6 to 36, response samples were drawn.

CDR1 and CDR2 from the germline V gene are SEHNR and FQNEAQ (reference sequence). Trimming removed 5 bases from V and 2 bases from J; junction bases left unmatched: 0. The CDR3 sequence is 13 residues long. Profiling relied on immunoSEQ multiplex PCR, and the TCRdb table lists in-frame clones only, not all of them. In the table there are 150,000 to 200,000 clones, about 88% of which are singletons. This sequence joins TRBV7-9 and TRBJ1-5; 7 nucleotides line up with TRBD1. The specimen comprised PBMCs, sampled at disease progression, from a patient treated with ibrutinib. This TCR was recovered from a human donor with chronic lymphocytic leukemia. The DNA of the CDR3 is TGTGCCAGCAGCGGACAGGGCAATCAGCCCCAGCATTTT. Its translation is CASSGQGNQPQHF.